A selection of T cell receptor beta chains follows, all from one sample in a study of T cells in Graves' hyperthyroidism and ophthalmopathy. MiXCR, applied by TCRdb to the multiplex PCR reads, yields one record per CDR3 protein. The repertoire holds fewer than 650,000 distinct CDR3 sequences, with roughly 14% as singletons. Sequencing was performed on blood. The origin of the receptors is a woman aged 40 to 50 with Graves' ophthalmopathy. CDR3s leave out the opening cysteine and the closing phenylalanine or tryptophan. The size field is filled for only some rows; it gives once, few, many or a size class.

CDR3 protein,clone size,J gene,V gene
ASSEAAAKNIQY,many,TRBJ2-4,TRBV6-1
ASSLGTSVLLYEQY,NA,TRBJ2-7,TRBV11-2
ASSPNREALYGYT,many,TRBJ1-2,TRBV28
ASRTDQETQY,many,TRBJ2-5,TRBV2
ASSYGGMSTEAF,many,TRBJ1-1,TRBV6-5
ASSPGSQGVYYGYT,many,TRBJ1-2,TRBV28
ASSSQGNGELF,many,TRBJ2-2,TRBV6-5
ASSLVLVYEQY,NA,TRBJ2-7,TRBV7-2
ATSDPGDNGETQY,many,TRBJ2-5,TRBV24-1
ASSYLDSTDTQY,few,TRBJ2-3,TRBV5-1
AAGRVRNTEAF,many,TRBJ1-1,TRBV6-1
SVVEARKQETQY,many,TRBJ2-5,TRBV29-1
ASSLNQRKTQY,many,TRBJ2-5,TRBV7-8
ASSSSGQGNYGYT,NA,TRBJ1-2,TRBV6-5
ASRAGQGPNQPQH,many,TRBJ1-5,TRBV6-1
ASTTTSSGANVLT,many,TRBJ2-6,TRBV6-2/TRBV6-3
ASSPGNRVVDEQY,many,TRBJ2-7,TRBV6-2/TRBV6-3
ASSQEAEAF,few,TRBJ1-1,TRBV3-1
ATSTAGSSYEQY,many,TRBJ2-7,TRBV15
ASSSLAKAQPLY,many,TRBJ2-7,TRBV7-3
ASAGLGVSYEQY,NA,TRBJ2-7,TRBV6-1
ASSPPGGLGNTEAF,NA,TRBJ1-1,TRBV18
ASSYGGQGLETQY,NA,TRBJ2-5,TRBV6-5
ASSPQAGLDQPQH,NA,TRBJ1-5,TRBV18
AWRGVAKNIQY,few,TRBJ2-4,TRBV30
ASSLLTVKETQY,few,TRBJ2-5,TRBV7-9
ASTPPGQLSGLGNTIY,few,TRBJ1-3,TRBV11-1
SAFPGLAGRLKETQY,few,TRBJ2-5,TRBV20-1